Presented here are 20 T cell receptor beta chains from one specimen sequenced in a study of blood T cell repertoires in COVID-19. Some clones are missing from TCRdb's copy, which holds only in-frame ones; the method was immunoSEQ multiplex PCR. The sample includes around 300,000 clones, roughly nine tenths of them seen just once. Sequenced material: PBMCs or T cells enriched from blood (not recorded which). The source is a woman aged 18-35 years who had recovered from COVID-19.

V usage is TRBV11-3 and J usage is TRBJ1-5, with 11 bases fitting TRBD1. Germline values: CDR1 SGHNT, CDR2 YENEEA. There are 14 residues in the CDR3. V shed 4 bases, J shed 10 bases, and the junction held 6 bases outside the gene matches. The CDR3 protein is CASSSDRGLRPQHF. The DNA of the CDR3 is TGTGCCAGCAGCTCGGACAGGGGGCTAAGACCCCAGCATTTT.

This sequence joins TRBV20-1 and TRBJ1-3; 7 positions match TRBD1. The CDR3 spans 14 residues. V lost 6 bases and J lost 3; bases outside the gene matches: 8. The V gene's germline CDR1 is DFQATT and CDR2 SNEGSKA (reference sequence). The chain's CDR3 is CSASDREGGNTIYF. CDR3 nucleotides: TGCAGTGCCAGTGACAGGGAAGGTGGAAACACCATATATTTT.

The chain employs TRBV29-1 and TRBJ1-1; no firm D call. Trimming cost V 7 bases and J 2 bases, with 17 bases left between them. Germline V gene data show CDR1 as SQVTM and CDR2 as ANQGSEA. The CDR3 consists of 14 residues. The CDR3 DNA follows: TGCAGCGCTACCCGAGAGGGTTCCAACACTGAAGCTTTCTTT. It encodes CSATREGSNTEAFF.

The rearrangement links TRBV10-3 to TRBJ2-5, with TRBD2 matching over 15 bases. Looked up from germline, CDR1 is ENHRY and CDR2 is SYGVKD. Trimming removed 6 bases from V and 2 bases from J; junction bases left unmatched: 1. The CDR3 covers 15 residues. Here the CDR3 DNA reads TGTGCCATCAGGGGACTAGCGGGGGGACAAGAGACCCAGTACTTC. Translating it yields CAIRGLAGGQETQYF.

This sequence joins TRBV27 and TRBJ1-6; no firm D call. This CDR3 comprises 16 residues. Trimming pared 2 bases from V and 6 bases from J, leaving 14 bases between. Germline V gives CDR1 MNHEY, CDR2 SMNVEV (reference sequence). The CDR3: CASSLPRGTLNSPLHF. CDR3 in DNA: TGTGCCAGCAGTTTACCCCGGGGTACCCTTAATTCACCCCTCCACTTT.

The V gene is TRBV27, the J gene TRBJ1-2, with a tentative D call TRBD1 (6 bases). The CDR3 runs to 16 residues. The ends were cut back, 8 bases at V and 7 bases at J, with 26 bases in the middle. Germline V CDR1 and CDR2: MNHEY, SMNVEV (reference sequence). This CDR3 reads CASGTPGEPAYGGYTF. CDR3 bases: TGTGCCAGCGGAACTCCAGGGGAACCGGCTTATGGTGGCTACACCTTC.

The genes are TRBV27 and TRBJ1-1; 11 nucleotides align to TRBD1. CDR1 and CDR2 from the germline V gene are MNHEY and SMNVEV (reference sequence). The ends lost 5 bases at V and 0 bases at J; junction bases unmatched: 8. This CDR3 spans 17 amino acids. The CDR3 DNA reads TGTGCCAGCAGTGATGGGGACAGGGGGGAAATGAACACTGAAGCTTTCTTT. Translating it yields CASSDGDRGEMNTEAFF.

For the CDR3, the DNA is TGTGCCAGCAAGACTAGCGGGGTTCACACCGGGGAGCTGTTTTTT. Its protein product is CASKTSGVHTGELFF. The rearrangement uses TRBV6-5 and TRBJ2-2; 11 positions agree with TRBD2. This CDR3 spans 15 amino acids. The V and J ends lost 7 bases and 3 bases, in that order; junction bases with no gene match: 4. Germline CDR1 is MNHEY and CDR2 is SVGAGI.

The CDR3 DNA follows: TGCGCCAGCAGTCGATACCGGGACAGGGCTAACTATGGCTACACCTTC. Translated, it gives CASSRYRDRANYGYTF. The chain has TRBV23-1 and TRBJ1-2; 9 bases are shared with TRBD1. TRBV23-1 has ORF status, its function being uncertain. V was pared by 4 bases and J by 0 bases, with 6 bases of the junction left unmatched. The length of the CDR3 is 16 residues.

The chain employs TRBV10-2 and TRBJ2-1, with TRBD1 identical over 7 bases. J lost 1 base, V lost 5 bases, and 5 bases had no gene match. CDR1 and CDR2 from the germline V gene are WSHSY and SAAADI. The CDR3 length is 15 residues. DNA for the CDR3: TGCGCCAGCAGTAGGTCAGGGGGTTCCTACAATGAGCAGTTCTTC. As protein: CASSRSGGSYNEQFF.

This clone occurred once. The J gene is TRBJ2-5, the V gene TRBV27, with TRBD1 matching over 7 bases. The length of the CDR3 is 15 residues. V shed 6 bases and J 4 bases; nucleotides not matched to a gene: 11. Germline CDR1 reads MNHEY; CDR2 reads SMNVEV (reference sequence). CDR3 protein: CASSRQGPTGETQYF. CDR3 DNA sequence: TGTGCCAGCAGCCGACAGGGTCCTACCGGAGAGACCCAGTACTTC.

This chain links TRBV20-1 with TRBJ1-4, with 12 bases matching TRBD1. With 3 bases clipped from V and 7 bases from J, the junction kept 9 bases outside the gene matches. Germline assignment: CDR1 DFQATT and CDR2 SNEGSKA (reference sequence). CDR3 length: 16 amino acids. CDR3 DNA sequence: TGCAGTGCTAGTTCGGGACAGGGGGCCATAATTGAAAAACTGTTTTTT. It encodes CSASSGQGAIIEKLFF.

J is TRBJ1-2 and V is TRBV5-1; 8 bases match TRBD1. The length of the CDR3 is 14 residues. V trimming: 0 bases; J trimming: 7 bases; junction bases outside the gene matches: 5. Germline CDR1 reads SGHRS; CDR2 reads YFSETQ. CDR3 loop: CASSLETGVSGYTF. The CDR3 DNA sequence: TGCGCCAGCAGCTTGGAGACAGGGGTTTCTGGCTACACCTTC.

The CDR3 loop is CASSSGIYEQYF. In DNA, the CDR3 is TGTGCCAGCAGTAGCGGAATCTACGAGCAGTACTTC. V gene TRBV14 combines with J gene TRBJ2-7, with D possibly TRBD2 on 6 matching bases. Germline V gives CDR1 SGHDN, CDR2 FVKESK. V was cut by 6 bases and J by 3 bases, with 9 bases left in between. The CDR3 extends over 12 amino acids.

The CDR3 region has the DNA TGTGCCAGCTCACCGTCCAGGAATGATGGCTACACCTTC. Protein sequence: CASSPSRNDGYTF. This rearrangement joins TRBV18 to TRBJ1-2; D gene uncertain. The CDR3 has 13 amino acids. The germline V and J ends were trimmed by 3 bases and 6 bases, with 11 bases remaining between them. Looked up from germline, CDR1 is KGHSH and CDR2 is LQKENI.

This chain joins TRBV11-3 and TRBJ1-1; D gene ambiguous. The CDR3 is made up of 13 amino acids. CDR1 and CDR2 from the germline V gene are SGHNT and YENEEA. Trimming left V 1 base short and J 1 base short, with 4 bases between. The CDR3 here is CASSLGANTEAFF. For the CDR3, the DNA is TGTGCCAGCAGCTTAGGGGCGAACACTGAAGCTTTCTTT.

This rearrangement joins TRBV5-6 to TRBJ1-5; D not certain. The CDR3 is 15 amino acids. Trimming removed 2 bases from V and 7 bases from J, with 16 bases in between. Germline CDR1 SGHDT, CDR2 YYEEEE. The CDR3 loop reads CASSFSWEGRQPQHF. As DNA, the CDR3 is TGTGCCAGCAGCTTTTCTTGGGAGGGTCGGCAGCCCCAGCATTTT.

In its sample, this clone was seen once. The rearrangement uses TRBV11-2 and TRBJ1-1; a possible D gene is TRBD1 (5 bases). Trimming left V 5 bases short and J 0 bases short, with 16 bases between. This CDR3 spans 16 amino acids. CDR1 and CDR2 from the germline V gene are SGHAT and FQNNGV. The CDR3: CASSPSGGIMNTEAFF. The DNA for the CDR3 is TGTGCCAGCAGCCCGTCGGGGGGAATCATGAACACTGAAGCTTTCTTT. The full variable domain, in which reference TRBV11-2 and TRBJ1-1 provide the parts outside the CDR3, is EAGVAQSPRYKIIEKRQSVAFWCNPISGHATLYWYQQILGQGPKLLIQFQNNGVVDDSQLPKDRFSAERLKGVDSTLKIQPAKLEDSAVYLCASSPSGGIMNTEAFFGQGTRLTVV.

This chain uses TRBV4-1 with TRBJ1-5; 10 nucleotides line up with TRBD1. Looked up from germline, CDR1 is MGHRA and CDR2 is YSYEKL. Unmatched junction bases numbered 9, after V lost 3 bases and J lost 4 bases. The length of the CDR3 is 17 residues. CDR3 sequence reads: CASSHIARGQGNQPQHF. CDR3 nucleotide sequence: TGCGCCAGCAGCCACATAGCCCGGGGACAGGGGAATCAGCCCCAGCATTTT.

The chain combines TRBV19 with TRBJ2-5, with D possibly matching TRBD1 (5 bases). V shed 6 bases and J shed 3 bases, with 14 bases lying between them. This CDR3 region has 14 residues. Germline V CDR1 and CDR2: LNHDA, SQIVND (reference sequence). The CDR3 region has the DNA TGTGCCAGTAGGGAAACAGCCAGGGAAGAGACCCAGTACTTC. Translated: CASRETAREETQYF.